This entry is about one TCR beta chain. The antigen is unknown. The data stem from a study of cytomegalovirus exposure and HLA in healthy donors. Findings and caveats of the study: On later analysis, the bulk of CMV-associated TCR beta chains appeared to be HLA-restricted. As a later analysis revealed, the rate of TCR association differed by HLA locus, with DRB1 most and HLA-C fewest.

This CDR3 has 13 amino acids. Germline V gene sequence: CDR1 SGHTA, CDR2 FQGNSA. Trimming stripped 5 bases from V and 6 bases from J, with 11 bases between. PCR primers comprised 60 Vbeta and 13 Jbeta primers. Sequencing was performed with immunoSEQ multiplex PCR; in TCRdb, only in-frame clones are kept and a portion is missing. The sample holds about 100,000 clones, 55% to 80% seen once. Material: PBMCs. V gene TRBV7-2 combines with J gene TRBJ1-5, with D uncertain. The receptor's source is a man between 35 and 55 years old in good health and CMV-seronegative. This CDR3 is CASSPVMAQPQHF. The CDR3 coding sequence is TGTGCCAGCAGCCCCGTAATGGCTCAGCCCCAGCATTTT. Looking up the rest from reference TRBV7-2 and TRBJ1-5 gives the full variable domain: GAGVSQSPSNKVTEKGKDVELRCDPISGHTALYWYRQSLGQGLEFLIYFQGNSAPDKSGLPSDRFSAERTGGSVSTLTIQRTQQEDSAVYLCASSPVMAQPQHFGDGTRLSIL.